This is a list of T cell receptor beta chains from one sample in a study of hypomethylating agent response in myelodysplastic syndrome. Produced via immunoSEQ multiplex PCR; TCRdb's table is partial and in-frame only. The table shows some 4,100 clones, with around 86% occurring only once. The material was bone marrow, obtained before or after starting hypomethylating agent treatment for myelodysplastic syndrome (not recorded which). The receptors derive from a human donor with myelodysplastic syndrome. Each CDR3 is given with its conserved first and last residue. A D gene is named only where the DNA matches it firmly. The size field is filled for only some rows; it gives once, few, many or a size class.

>NA|NA|TRBJ2-3|15|TRBV27
CASTETRSEADTQYF
TGTGCCAGCACCGAAACTCGGTCGGAGGCAGATACGCAGTATTTT
>NA|NA|TRBJ2-7|13|TRBV6-6
CASSRDTYYEQYF
TGTGCCAGCAGCCGGGACACCTACTACGAGCAGTACTTC
>TRBD1|NA|TRBJ1-1|15|TRBV15
CATSYSPGQGSEAFF
TGTGCCACCAGCTACAGCCCGGGACAGGGTTCAGAAGCTTTCTTT
>NA|NA|TRBJ2-7|14|TRBV18
CASSPTAGGSEQYF
TGTGCCAGCTCGCCAACCGCAGGGGGGAGTGAGCAGTACTTC
>TRBD2|once|TRBJ2-7|15|TRBV5-4
CASSFRAGAPYEQYF
TGTGCCAGCAGCTTTAGAGCGGGGGCTCCCTACGAGCAGTACTTC
>TRBD1|NA|TRBJ2-3|15|TRBV14
CASSQRTGGGDTQYF
TGTGCCAGCAGCCAAAGGACAGGGGGAGGAGATACGCAGTATTTT
>NA|NA|TRBJ2-5|15|TRBV15
CATSSHGQPQETQYF
TGTGCCACCAGCAGCCATGGACAGCCGCAAGAGACCCAGTACTTC
>TRBD1|NA|TRBJ1-2|15|TRBV10-3
CAIIAGTGGRDGYTF
TGTGCCATCATCGCCGGGACAGGGGGCAGGGATGGCTACACCTTC
>NA|NA|TRBJ2-6|14|TRBV7-2
CASSLGSGANVLTF
TGTGCCAGCAGCTTAGGCTCTGGGGCCAACGTCCTGACTTTC
>NA|NA|TRBJ2-1|16|TRBV2
CASSEALSGRGDEQFF
TGTGCCAGCAGTGAAGCCCTCTCCGGCAGGGGTGATGAGCAGTTCTTC
>NA|once|TRBJ2-3|13|TRBV7-2
CASSLSSTDTQYF
TGTGCCAGCAGCTTATCTAGCACAGATACGCAGTATTTT
>TRBD2|NA|TRBJ2-1|15|TRBV6-5
CASSRSGSSYNEQFF
TGTGCCAGCAGTCGCAGCGGGAGCTCCTACAATGAGCAGTTCTTC
>TRBD1|NA|TRBJ1-5|14|TRBV5-1
CASSSGTGEQPQHF
TGCGCCAGCAGCTCCGGGACAGGGGAACAGCCCCAGCATTTT
>NA|once|TRBJ2-5|12|TRBV6-1
CATPSYQETQYF
TGTGCCACGCCCTCGTACCAAGAGACCCAGTACTTC
>NA|NA|TRBJ2-2|17|TRBV30
CAWSSERPPPRTGELFF
TGTGCCTGGAGTAGTGAGCGCCCGCCCCCACGGACCGGGGAGCTGTTTTTT
>NA|NA|TRBJ2-7|14|TRBV5-6
CASSLGNPLYEQYF
TGTGCCAGCAGCTTAGGAAACCCCCTCTACGAGCAGTACTTC
>NA|NA|TRBJ1-2|12|TRBV18
CASSPQGDGYTF
TGTGCCAGCTCACCGCAAGGCGATGGCTACACCTTC
>NA|once|TRBJ2-7|12|TRBV14
CASSQGGSEQYF
TGTGCCAGCAGCCAAGGGGGTTCCGAGCAGTACTTC
>TRBD2|NA|TRBJ2-3|13|TRBV6-6
CASTGRYTDTQYF
TGTGCCAGCACCGGGAGGTACACAGATACGCAGTATTTT
>TRBD2|NA|TRBJ2-7|15|TRBV5-1
CASSSGTSGSYEQYF
TGCGCCAGCAGCTCCGGGACTAGCGGGAGTTACGAGCAGTACTTC
>TRBD2|NA|TRBJ2-1|17|TRBV7-2
CASSLSRTSGAYNEQFF
TGTGCCAGCAGCTTATCACGGACTAGCGGGGCTTACAATGAGCAGTTCTTC
>TRBD2|once|TRBJ2-5|17|TRBV7-6
CASSRLGTSGSRETQYF
TGTGCCAGCAGCCGACTTGGGACTAGCGGGAGTAGAGAGACCCAGTACTTC
>NA|NA|TRBJ2-7|13|TRBV5-1
CASSLSRSYEQYF
TGCGCCAGCAGCTTGTCCAGATCCTACGAGCAGTACTTC
>NA|once|TRBJ1-1|14|TRBV5-4
CASSLNGVNTEAFF
TGTGCCAGCAGCTTGAACGGCGTGAACACTGAAGCTTTCTTT
>NA|large|TRBJ2-7|12|TRBV7-9
CASSALSYEQYF
TGTGCCAGCAGCGCCCTCTCCTACGAGCAGTACTTC
>NA|NA|TRBJ2-2|16|TRBV21-1
CASSKGPGREDGELFF
TGTGCCAGCAGCAAAGGTCCTGGGCGGGAGGACGGGGAGCTGTTTTTT
>NA|NA|TRBJ2-1|14|TRBV2
CASQTYSGDNEQFF
TGTGCCAGCCAGACCTACTCGGGGGACAATGAGCAGTTCTTC